These 8 T cell receptor beta chains originate from one sample sequenced in a study of CXCR3-negative and CXCR3-positive naive CD8 T cells. The authors prepared UMI-labeled TRB cDNA libraries by 5' RACE. TCRdb reworked the 5' RACE reads into one entry per CDR3 protein, no DNA. Here the sample table reports fewer than 95,000 distinct CDR3 sequences. The sequenced sample was naive CXCR3- CD8+ T cells from blood. Subset: CD45RO-CCR7+CD27+CD95- naive CD8+ T cells lacking CXCR3 (TNR3-). The receptors stem from a human donor in good health. Some clones in this sample may be carry-over from other donors' samples.

This chain links TRBV29-1 with TRBJ2-2. CDR3 length equals 13 residues. Germline CDR1 and CDR2: SQVTM and ANQGSEA. CDR3 sequence reads: CSVEEGRAGELFF.

The chain joins TRBV7-9 to TRBJ2-1; no DNA is available, so the TRBD2 call from TCRdb remains unchecked. The CDR3 spans 19 residues. Looked up from germline, CDR1 is SEHNR and CDR2 is FQNEAQ (reference sequence). The CDR3 here is CASSLGLAGFDLLYNEQFF.

The chain is built from TRBV29-1 and TRBJ2-2; TCRdb reports TRBD2, a call that lacks DNA to check it against. The CDR3 spans 15 residues. Germline V CDR1 and CDR2: SQVTM, ANQGSEA. The chain's CDR3 is CSVERLAANTGELFF.

J is TRBJ2-1 and V is TRBV29-1; TCRdb returns TRBD1, unconfirmable since there is no DNA. The CDR3 extends over 13 amino acids. Germline V CDR1 and CDR2: SQVTM, ANQGSEA. The chain's CDR3 is CSVGTGSYNEQFF.

V usage is TRBV15 and J usage is TRBJ2-2; TCRdb returns TRBD1, unconfirmable since there is no DNA. The germline gives CDR1 LNHNV, CDR2 YYDKDF (reference sequence). The CDR3 runs to 16 residues. The CDR3 is CATSREQGTNTGELFF.

The rearrangement joins TRBV29-1 to TRBJ2-2. The CDR3 is 14 amino acids. Germline V gene sequence: CDR1 SQVTM, CDR2 ANQGSEA. The CDR3 protein is CSVEAAANTGELFF.

This chain links TRBV10-1 with TRBJ1-1; the TCRdb D gene call, TRBD1, has no DNA to confirm it. CDR1 and CDR2 (germline): WNHNN, SYGVQD (reference sequence). The CDR3 consists of 12 residues. The CDR3 loop is CARRGARTEAFF.

The CDR3 protein is CSAPVLAGGTVF. This chain connects TRBV29-1 to TRBJ2-1; with no DNA, the TCRdb D assignment of TRBD2 cannot be verified. This CDR3 has 12 amino acids. Germline values: CDR1 SQVTM, CDR2 ANQGSEA.